The 18 T cell receptor beta chains below were found in one sample sequenced in a study of blood T cell repertoires in COVID-19. TCRdb keeps only in-frame clones here, not all; method: immunoSEQ multiplex PCR. There are over 70,000 clones in the sample; 80% occur only once, and roughly 21% lies in the top ten. The sample was peripheral blood. The receptors come from a woman of 80 years or more with acute or convalescent COVID-19.

This rearrangement joins TRBV9 to TRBJ2-2; tentatively, D is TRBD1 (6 bases). Trimming took 7 bases from V and 4 from J, leaving 14 bases between them. The CDR3 runs to 14 residues. Per the germline V gene, CDR1 is SGDLS and CDR2 is YYNGEE. This CDR3 is CASFRDTTTGELFF. The DNA of the CDR3 is TGTGCCAGCTTCCGGGACACTACCACCGGGGAGCTGTTTTTT.

The rearrangement uses TRBV18 and TRBJ1-1; TRBD1 aligns across 8 bases. Germline V CDR1 and CDR2: KGHSH, LQKENI. The junction had 16 bases not matched to a gene; V was cut back by 3 bases and J by 7 bases. The CDR3 loop spans 17 amino acids. CDR3 sequence (DNA): TGTGCCAGCTCACCCGACGGCGGGCAGGGGGCATGGCGTGAAGCTTTCTTT. Protein sequence: CASSPDGGQGAWREAFF.

V usage is TRBV7-9 and J usage is TRBJ2-1; TRBD2 aligns across 7 bases. In germline, CDR1 is SEHNR, CDR2 FQNEAQ (reference sequence). The CDR3 runs 12 residues. After removal of 3 bases from V and 7 bases from J, the junction contained 0 bases not matched to a gene. CDR3 protein: CASSFSGNEQFF. CDR3 in DNA: TGTGCCAGCAGCTTTAGCGGGAATGAGCAGTTCTTC.

The rearrangement uses TRBV5-1 and TRBJ1-5; D is unresolved. V lost 1 base and J lost 0, with 11 bases in between. CDR3 length: 16 residues. Germline V gene lookup returns CDR1 SGHRS and CDR2 YFSETQ. CDR3 amino acids: CASSLPGSDSNQPQHF. The CDR3 bases are TGCGCCAGCAGCTTGCCCGGGTCCGATAGCAATCAGCCCCAGCATTTT.

V usage is TRBV30 and J usage is TRBJ2-1; TRBD2 aligns across 10 bases. The germline CDR1 and CDR2 sequences are GTSNPN and SVGIG (reference sequence). The CDR3 is 16 amino acids. V shed 2 bases and J 6 bases; nucleotides not matched to a gene: 10. CDR3 sequence reads: CAWSPLLLAGSNEQFF. The CDR3 DNA sequence: TGTGCCTGGAGTCCACTTCTACTAGCGGGGTCCAATGAGCAGTTCTTC.

Only a few counts were recorded for this clone. V and J are TRBV29-1 and TRBJ1-2; tentatively, D is TRBD1 (6 bases). CDR1 SQVTM and CDR2 ANQGSEA come from the germline V gene. V lost 7 bases and J lost 2, with 11 bases in between. The CDR3 has 12 amino acids. The CDR3 sequence: CSAWTANYGYTF. The DNA for the CDR3 is TGCAGCGCATGGACAGCGAACTATGGCTACACCTTC.

This clone occurred a few times. This chain links TRBV5-4 with TRBJ2-2, with 8 bases identical to TRBD1. The CDR3 consists of 14 residues. Germline lookup yields CDR1 SGHNT and CDR2 YYREEE (reference sequence). Trimming cost V 7 bases and J 1 base; bases outside gene matches: 3. The CDR3 coding sequence is TGTGCCAGCTACGGACAGGGGAACACCGGGGAGCTGTTTTTT. Translation gives CASYGQGNTGELFF.

CDR3 DNA: TGTGCCAGCTCACAAACGACAGGGAATGAGCAGTTCTTC. This codes for CASSQTTGNEQFF. The chain has TRBV18 and TRBJ2-1; TRBD1 matches at 7 bases. Germline CDR1 is KGHSH and CDR2 is LQKENI. The CDR3 runs 13 residues. Unmatched junction bases numbered 4, after V lost 4 bases and J lost 7 bases.

The rearrangement joins TRBV9 to TRBJ1-4; 11 bases agree with TRBD1. The trim removed 3 bases at V and 7 bases at J, leaving 8 bases unmatched. There are 16 residues in the CDR3. CDR1 SGDLS and CDR2 YYNGEE come from the germline V gene. CDR3 amino acids: CASSGFSGTGGEKLFF. CDR3 nucleotide sequence: TGTGCCAGCAGCGGGTTTAGTGGGACAGGGGGTGAAAAACTGTTTTTT. Drawing the rest from reference TRBV9 and TRBJ1-4, the complete variable domain is DSGVTQTPKHLITATGQRVTLRCSPRSGDLSVYWYQQSLDQGLQFLIQYYNGEERAKGNILERFSAQQFPDLHSELNLSSLELGDSALYFCASSGFSGTGGEKLFFGSGTQLSVL.

The chain has TRBV27 and TRBJ2-7; TRBD1 matches at 7 bases. Germline CDR1 reads MNHEY; CDR2 reads SMNVEV (reference sequence). V dropped 5 bases and J dropped 9; count of bases not matched to a gene: 10. The CDR3 is made up of 13 amino acids. The CDR3 coding sequence is TGTGCCAGCAGTCCCTACAGGGGAATCGGGCAGTACTTC. Encoded protein: CASSPYRGIGQYF.

The V call is TRBV6-5, the J call TRBJ1-2; 7 nucleotides line up with TRBD1. The trim removed 0 bases at V and 3 bases at J, leaving 7 bases unmatched. The CDR3 contains 16 residues. CDR1 and CDR2 from the germline V gene are MNHEY and SVGAGI. CDR3 in amino acids: CASSYSATGADYGYTF. The CDR3 DNA reads TGTGCCAGCAGTTACTCGGCTACAGGGGCAGACTATGGCTACACCTTC.

J is TRBJ2-1 and V is TRBV5-1; the match to TRBD2 covers 10 bases. The CDR3 sequence is 16 residues long. V shed 2 bases, J shed 10 bases, and the junction held 12 bases outside the gene matches. CDR1 and CDR2 from the germline V gene are SGHRS and YFSETQ. The DNA of the CDR3 is TGCGCCAGCAGCTTATACGCTAGCGGGAGTTATGAGGAGCAGTTCTTC. Translation gives CASSLYASGSYEEQFF.

The genes are TRBV7-2 and TRBJ2-5, with D possibly TRBD1 on 6 matching bases. The V and J ends lost 1 base and 5 bases respectively, with 14 bases between them. The CDR3 covers 15 residues. CDR1 and CDR2 (germline): SGHTA, FQGNSA. CDR3 DNA: TGTGCCAGCAGCTTAGGGGCAGGGGAGACGGAGACCCAGTACTTC. It translates to CASSLGAGETETQYF. Complete variable domain (other parts from reference TRBV7-2 and TRBJ2-5): GAGVSQSPSNKVTEKGKDVELRCDPISGHTALYWYRQSLGQGLEFLIYFQGNSAPDKSGLPSDRFSAERTGGSVSTLTIQRTQQEDSAVYLCASSLGAGETETQYFGPGTRLLVL.

This clone turned up a few times. The rearrangement uses TRBV5-1 and TRBJ1-5; D is unresolved. The CDR3 contains 15 residues. Germline V gene lookup returns CDR1 SGHRS and CDR2 YFSETQ. The V end was cut by 0 bases, the J end by 6 bases, with 13 bases between. The CDR3 here is CASSLGQSEGQPQHF. The DNA of the CDR3 is TGCGCCAGCAGCTTGGGGCAAAGTGAGGGTCAGCCCCAGCATTTT.

Worth noting for this clone: The same CDR3 also results from other DNA sequences found in this sample. The V call is TRBV5-1, the J call TRBJ1-1; 8 bases agree with TRBD1. The ends lost 2 bases at V and 1 base at J; junction bases unmatched: 1. Germline V gene lookup returns CDR1 SGHRS and CDR2 YFSETQ. The CDR3 has 14 amino acids. DNA of the CDR3: TGCGCCAGCAGCTTACAGGGGGGGAACACTGAAGCTTTCTTT. This codes for CASSLQGGNTEAFF.

The J gene is TRBJ2-7, the V gene TRBV25-1; 9 bases map to TRBD1. This CDR3 contains 13 residues. Germline V gives CDR1 MGHDK, CDR2 SYGVNS. Unmatched junction bases numbered 4, after V lost 6 bases and J lost 4 bases. CDR3 region: CASRGQGSYEQYF. In DNA form, the CDR3 reads TGTGCCAGCAGGGGACAGGGTAGTTACGAGCAGTACTTC.

This sequence joins TRBV5-6 and TRBJ2-3; D is unresolved. There are 16 residues in the CDR3. V was cut by 4 bases and J by 0 bases, with 15 bases left in between. Germline values: CDR1 SGHDT, CDR2 YYEEEE. The CDR3 spells CASSIAWRPSTDTQYF. CDR3 nucleotide sequence: TGTGCCAGCAGCATCGCCTGGCGGCCTAGCACAGATACGCAGTATTTT.

This clone appeared a single time. This chain uses TRBV10-3 with TRBJ2-1, with TRBD2 matching over 11 bases. Germline V gene lookup returns CDR1 ENHRY and CDR2 SYGVKD. V shed 3 bases, J shed 4 bases, and the junction held 2 bases outside the gene matches. This CDR3 spans 15 amino acids. The CDR3 here is CAISDASGGYNEQFF. CDR3 sequence (DNA): TGTGCCATCAGTGACGCTAGCGGGGGGTACAATGAGCAGTTCTTC.